This T cell receptor (beta chain) was captured by sequencing in a study of cytomegalovirus exposure and HLA in healthy donors (dated by TCRdb to 2017 to 2019). About the full investigation: An earlier analysis of 587 of the donors reported under 300 Gb of sequence data and approximately 120 million unique TCR beta sequences obtained from 150 million to 200 million T cells. The T cell repertoires of roughly 660 subjects were profiled by immunosequencing and related to cytomegalovirus serostatus. Besides the first cohort of approximately 710 subjects, a separate validation cohort made up of roughly 130 different subjects was used. Several DR-DQ haplotypes were handled as single units for association and clustering because linkage in the cohort was strong. The number of donors typed differed by locus, with about 629-630 for A, B, C, DRB1 and DQB1, more than 500 for DQA1, 600 to 610 for DPA1, and roughly 450 for DPB1. High-throughput TCR immunosequencing, statistical association of individual TCRs with disease status, and machine learning were combined to predict cytomegalovirus infection status. Every discovery cohort repertoire had been produced on one sequencing platform. Donor age, sex, ethnicity and CMV serostatus were compiled alongside the repertoire data. The study was designed to test whether signatures of past pathogen exposure could be identified by cataloging public T cell receptors. The genetic ancestry cluster associated with self-reported Caucasian donors included about 84% of the 350 to 500 genotyped donors. HLA typing covered class I and class II loci at four-digit resolution. A later genetic analysis took genome-wide SNP genotypes for about three fifths of the roughly 700 donors and used that subset as a discovery cohort. In the later analysis, no new phenotypic data were used to find candidate immune exposures; instead, reliance was placed on TCR beta sequences and their occurrence across donors. In an earlier analysis of more than 550 of the donors, high-throughput TCR beta sequencing was used to judge whether each TCR beta V gene segment behaved as functional or pseudogenic. An early release covering more than 500 HLA-typed donors comprised approximately 300 gigabases of sequencing data and approximately 85 million unique TCR sequences. Among almost 400 genotyped donors of the cohort, an average of around 240,000 unique TCR beta nucleotide sequences were sequenced per donor, approximately 20% of them non-productive. A later analysis re-analyzed previously published TCR beta repertoires from 650 to 800 donors and added high-resolution HLA genotyping to study TCR occurrence patterns.

Overall results and qualifications from the work: Sequencing depth was assumed to be roughly uniform across donors in the presence/absence analyses, though that assumption may not hold. The only immune exposure information available for the cohort was CMV serostatus. The classifier was reported to diagnose cytomegalovirus status with high specificity and sensitivity in both the original cohort and the validation cohort. A further reported finding was that TCR beta sequences accurately predicted the HLA-A and HLA-B alleles for most subjects in the first cohort. A later genetic analysis reported fewer N-insertions in productive TCRs among donors in an Asian-associated ancestry cluster than the roughly 700-donor mean. In vitro tests confirmed that three of the cytomegalovirus-associated TCR beta chains recognize cytomegalovirus antigens. Linkage disequilibrium might explain the correlated functional status among segregating V segments, but an unknown experimental factor could not be excluded. A later analysis found that most CMV-associated TCR beta chains appeared HLA-restricted, with HLA associations seemingly driven largely by CMV exposure. A later analysis reported that several top co-occurrence clusters appeared linked to parvovirus B19, influenza, CMV and Epstein-Barr virus. Most TCR sequences were observed very rarely across donors, whereas some public TCRs were present in many individuals. The sequencing pipeline was judged likely to have produced a cluster of highly shared sequence variants as a technical artifact. A later analysis found that HLA-associated TCR beta chains were more clonally expanded and had lower generation probabilities than equally common non-associated chains. At a false discovery rate of 0.05, a later analysis linked 15,000 to 20,000 TCR beta sequences to specific HLA alleles. A total of roughly 160 TCR beta chains were listed by the study as associated with cytomegalovirus. The authors suggested that the approach could potentially be extended to other disease states and immunological phenotypes. Because some donors lacked HLA typing at each locus, the association tests relied only on the typed subset. A later analysis found that TCR association rates varied across HLA loci, with DRB1 alleles showing the most associated TCRs and HLA-C alleles the fewest. Strong co-occurrence of HLA alleles, especially DR and DQ, made assigning TCR associations to individual alleles difficult. An association between a missense DCLRE1C variant and V-gene and J-gene trimming of TCR beta chains was found in a later genetic analysis and replicated in an independent cohort. In an earlier analysis of 587 of the donors, most TCR beta V segments appeared in productive rearrangements about 87% or about 30% of the time, broadly matching IMGT annotations. The cohort was sequenced for TCR beta chains only, and without alpha or paired-chain data the features that could be detected were limited. Because counts were too low, 15 to 20 rarely observed V segments, including chromosome 9 orphons, were excluded from the earlier analysis of some 590 of the donors.

Library creation used the immunoSEQ multiplex PCR assay. For the multiplex PCR, a mixture combining 60 forward primers for TCR Vbeta segments and 13 reverse primers for TCR Jbeta segments was used. The CDR3 region of rearranged TCR beta genes was amplified from genomic DNA with a multiplex PCR assay. The amplified TCR beta libraries were sequenced on the Illumina HiSeq System as 87-base-pair reads. Per the authors' processing: Across the roughly 640 repertoires, a later analysis counted approximately 83 million unique TCR beta chains, 9.5 million to 12 million of which were shared by at least two donors. Raw reads were error-corrected and collapsed into unique sequences with a nearest-neighbor algorithm that merged closely related sequences to remove PCR and sequencing errors. Alignment of CDR3 sequences to IMGT reference sequences was used to assign V, D and J gene segments. For a sequence to be retained, a match of at least six nucleotides to both a V gene segment and a J gene segment was required. Rearrangements were called productive when the CDR3 lacked stop codons and stayed in frame with V and J; all others were non-productive. CDR3 was defined according to IMGT convention as the region running from the second conserved V-encoded cysteine to the conserved J-encoded phenylalanine. The earlier analysis of roughly 590 of the donors excluded any sequence lacking an unambiguous match to a single V gene segment. An earlier analysis of fewer than 750 of the donors classified V segments as functional when productive rearrangements were above 56.7% and as segregating when the standard deviation between donors was above 5%. A statistical classification framework was built for diagnosing cytomegalovirus status from the catalog of TCR beta chain sequences. A later analysis assigned V and J genes by comparing TCR nucleotide sequences with IMGT/GENE-DB human TR gene sequences. A later analysis assigned CDR3 sequences and most-parsimonious VDJ recombination scenarios with the TCRdist pipeline. In a later analysis, every TCR beta chain was defined by the combination of its CDR3 amino acid sequence and its V-gene family, and reads without a unique V-gene family were dropped. A later analysis removed several hundred highly shared, low-generation-probability nucleotide sequences to deal with suspected cross-contamination and a sequencing artifact. A later analysis calculated a clonal expansion index for each public chain from normalized within-repertoire ranks of inferred template counts. In a later analysis, generation probabilities were computed using a VDJ recombination model fitted to out-of-frame rearrangements, and the results were checked against IGoR. In a later analysis, hypergeometric tests were used to score TCR-TCR, TCR-HLA and TCR-CMV co-occurrence, with a repertoire-size bias correction applied to TCR pairs. To estimate false discovery rates, a later analysis permuted the HLA or CMV assignments 20 times. In a later analysis, co-occurring TCRs were grouped using DBSCAN, and TCRdist sequence similarity was added for clustering within HLA-allele-positive subsets. Co-occurrence clustering excluded repertoires with fewer than 30,000 or more than 120,000 public chains, plus five with anomalous nucleotide sharing. The source is immuneACCESS, and TCRdb retained only in-frame sequences with V and J called. Part of the clones is not carried over; for the studies checked, unresolved V genes explain less than half of this, and the remainder is unexplained. Clone size and V and J calls were adopted from that table, with D and trimming inferred from the DNA. The sample data list some 140,000 clones, and more than 75% of these were observed just once. Jointly, the top ten make up over 2% of the sample.

Turning to this clone: Its recognized antigen is unknown. Per-base quality was not reported, and no clone a single base away is much larger than it.

The cohort comprised around 690 healthy bone marrow donors. At the time of sampling, all cohort members were nominally healthy, though unrecorded immune exposures were likely present. The donor was CMV seronegative and belonged to the group of 352 seronegative cohort members. A peripheral blood sample was collected from each donor, and TCR beta sequencing was performed on peripheral blood mononuclear cells. The Qiagen DNeasy Blood Extraction Kit was used to extract genomic DNA from the blood cell samples. The sequence came from a man aged 30-40 years in good health and CMV-seronegative. Source material: PBMCs.

CDR3 region: CASSLVGTGEQFF. The DNA is TGCGCCAGCAGCTTGGTAGGTACGGGTGAGCAGTTCTTC. The sequence joins TRBV5-1 to TRBJ2-1, with the D gene not clear enough to name. Relative to germline, V is 0 bases shorter and J is 9 bases shorter, with 10 bases between their ends. The CDR3 runs 13 residues from the cysteine to the phenylalanine. The DNA shown is the 39-base CDR3, in frame from base 1. Reading the germline V gene gives CDR1 SGHRS and CDR2 YFSETQ.